The 18 T cell receptor beta chains in this list originate from one sample, sequenced in a study of T cell responses to AZD1222 COVID-19 vaccine. Profiled with immunoSEQ multiplex PCR; TCRdb holds only in-frame clones, not every one. This table has 150,000 or so clones, approximately 88% appearing once. Material: peripheral blood, obtained on day 0 of AZD1222 vaccination. The receptors originated from an adult in good health.

The chain uses TRBV11-2 and TRBJ1-1, with 9 bases fitting TRBD1. CDR1 and CDR2 from the germline V gene are SGHAT and FQNNGV. The CDR3 totals 14 residues. Trimming removed 1 base from V and 10 bases from J; junction bases left unmatched: 7. The CDR3 DNA is TGTGCCAGCAGCTTAGGCCACAGGACAGGGGCAGCTTTCTTT. This translates into CASSLGHRTGAAFF. Looking up the rest from reference TRBV11-2 and TRBJ1-1 gives the full variable domain: EAGVAQSPRYKIIEKRQSVAFWCNPISGHATLYWYQQILGQGPKLLIQFQNNGVVDDSQLPKDRFSAERLKGVDSTLKIQPAKLEDSAVYLCASSLGHRTGAAFFGQGTRLTVV.

V gene TRBV28 combines with J gene TRBJ2-1; TRBD1 aligns across 7 bases. CDR3 length: 14 amino acids. Trimming cost V 6 bases and J 0 bases; bases outside gene matches: 2. CDR1 MDHEN and CDR2 SYDVKM come from the germline V gene. Here the CDR3 reads CASRDRASYNEQFF. In nucleotides, the CDR3 is TGTGCCAGCAGAGACAGGGCCTCCTACAATGAGCAGTTCTTC.

Only one count was recorded for this clone. The chain uses TRBV7-2 and TRBJ1-1; D is ambiguous. The CDR3 sequence is 13 residues long. V lost 5 bases and J 3 bases, leaving 10 bases between the germline ends. CDR1 is SGHTA and CDR2 is FQGNSA in the germline V gene. The CDR3 sequence: CASSVSADTEAFF. For the CDR3, the DNA is TGTGCCAGCAGCGTTAGCGCGGACACTGAAGCTTTCTTT.

This chain joins TRBV24-1 and TRBJ2-7, with D perhaps matching TRBD1 (6 bases). The CDR3 is 15 amino acids. Germline V CDR1 and CDR2: KGHDR, SFDVKD. V gave up 7 bases and J gave up 6 bases, with 21 bases separating them. The CDR3 DNA follows: TGTGCCACCAGGATTCAGGGGCCTTGGGAAGGCGAGCAGTACTTC. It yields the protein CATRIQGPWEGEQYF.

This chain links TRBV30 with TRBJ1-5; D remains ambiguous. The CDR3 contains 13 residues. Per the germline V gene, CDR1 is GTSNPN and CDR2 is SVGIG (reference sequence). V was shortened by 0 bases and J by 4 bases, with 7 bases between the two germline ends. CDR3 residues: CAWSVAENQPQHF. CDR3 bases: TGTGCCTGGAGTGTTGCTGAGAATCAGCCCCAGCATTTT.

This clone has a single count. This chain uses TRBV6-2 or TRBV6-3 with TRBJ2-2, with 13 bases aligning to TRBD2. Per the germline V gene, CDR1 is MNHEY and CDR2 is SVGEGT. The CDR3 loop spans 16 amino acids. V lost 5 bases and J lost 5; bases outside the gene matches: 5. The CDR3 nucleotides are TGTGCCAGCAGTCGGGTGACTAGCGGGAGGACCGGGGAGCTGTTTTTT. Its protein product is CASSRVTSGRTGELFF.

The chain combines TRBV10-3 with TRBJ2-2; 14 bases map to TRBD2. Germline values: CDR1 ENHRY, CDR2 SYGVKD. With V trimmed by 7 bases and J by 2 bases, 12 bases remained unmatched. The CDR3 loop spans 19 amino acids. The CDR3 DNA reads as TGTGCCATCACCCAGATGGGACTAGCGGGAGCAGCCAACACCGGGGAGCTGTTTTTT. Translation gives CAITQMGLAGAANTGELFF.

This clone was observed a handful of times. The chain is built from TRBV7-9 and TRBJ1-3; 10 nucleotides align to TRBD1. V was pared by 4 bases and J by 7 bases, with 4 bases of the junction left unmatched. The CDR3 has 14 amino acids. From germline, CDR1 is SEHNR and CDR2 FQNEAQ (reference sequence). In nucleotides, the CDR3 is TGTGCCAGCAGCTGGGGACAGGGGAGGAACACCATATATTTT. Translation gives CASSWGQGRNTIYF.

The V call is TRBV11-3, the J call TRBJ2-3; 8 nucleotides align to TRBD1. V shed 1 base and J 3 bases; nucleotides not matched to a gene: 6. Germline V gene data show CDR1 as SGHNT and CDR2 as YENEEA. The CDR3 runs to 16 residues. The CDR3 nucleotides are TGTGCCAGCAGCTTAGGGGCAGGACAGGGAACAGATACGCAGTATTTT. It specifies CASSLGAGQGTDTQYF.

This sequence joins TRBV3-1 (or the pseudogene TRBV3-2) and TRBJ2-7, with D hard to call. The CDR3 spans 15 residues. CDR1 and CDR2 from the germline V gene are LGHDT and YNNKEL (reference sequence). V shed 3 bases and J shed 1 base, with 13 bases lying between them. This chain's CDR3 is CASSHKITVSYEQYF. The CDR3 DNA reads as TGTGCCAGCAGCCATAAAATTACAGTTTCCTACGAGCAGTACTTC.

In its sample, this clone was seen a few times. V gene TRBV6-6 combines with J gene TRBJ1-1, with TRBD1 identical over 9 bases. Germline trimming cut 6 bases from V and 5 bases from J; bases unmatched to any gene: 4. This CDR3 contains 13 residues. Germline V gene sequence: CDR1 MNHNY, CDR2 SVGAGI (reference sequence). CDR3: CASRGQGWTEAFF. For the CDR3, the DNA is TGTGCCAGCAGGGGACAGGGTTGGACTGAAGCTTTCTTT.

V gene TRBV19 combines with J gene TRBJ1-2; a weak D match, TRBD1 (6 bases). CDR1 LNHDA and CDR2 SQIVND come from the germline V gene (reference sequence). This CDR3 contains 12 residues. Trimming took off 11 bases at V and 3 bases at J, with 13 bases between the two ends. CDR3: CACAGADYGYTF. DNA of the CDR3: TGTGCCTGTGCGGGGGCGGACTATGGCTACACCTTC.

This clone has only one observation. The chain links TRBV3-1 (or the pseudogene TRBV3-2) to TRBJ2-7, with TRBD2 matching 9 bases. The junction had 10 bases not matched to a gene; V was cut back by 8 bases and J by 5 bases. Germline V gene lookup returns CDR1 LGHDT and CDR2 YNNKEL (reference sequence). The CDR3 totals 14 residues. The CDR3 nucleotides read TGTGCCAGCGGGAACCTAGCGGGATCCCACGAGCAGTACTTC. It codes for CASGNLAGSHEQYF.

The gene calls are TRBV10-1 and TRBJ2-7, with 7 bases identical to TRBD2. The CDR3 is made up of 14 amino acids. Germline V gives CDR1 WNHNN, CDR2 SYGVQD (reference sequence). The ends lost 11 bases at V and 3 bases at J; junction bases unmatched: 13. The CDR3 DNA reads as TGCGCCTGCCACGGGACTATCCCCCACTACGAGCAGTACTTC. It encodes CACHGTIPHYEQYF.

The chain employs TRBV25-1 and TRBJ2-5; no firm D call. CDR1 is MGHDK, CDR2 SYGVNS, per germline. V shed 1 base and J shed 5 bases, with 2 bases lying between them. This CDR3 has 11 residues. CDR3 DNA sequence: TGTGCCAGCAGTGAATTGGAGACCCAGTACTTC. Its protein product is CASSELETQYF. The entire variable domain, with the rest obtained from reference TRBV25-1 and TRBJ2-5, is as follows: EADIYQTPRYLVIGTGKKITLECSQTMGHDKMYWYQQDPGMELHLIHYSYGVNSTEKGDLSSESTVSRIRTEHFPLTLESARPSHTSQYLCASSELETQYFGPGTRLLVL.

The chain links TRBV19 to TRBJ2-1, with TRBD2 as a possible D gene (7 bases). The CDR3 loop spans 15 amino acids. Germline V CDR1 and CDR2: LNHDA, SQIVND (reference sequence). V dropped 6 bases and J dropped 10 bases, with 22 bases sitting between them. CDR3 protein: CASRERRGPWVEQFF. The CDR3 region has the DNA TGTGCCAGTAGGGAGAGGCGGGGGCCCTGGGTAGAGCAGTTCTTC.

The chain employs TRBV29-1 and TRBJ2-1; TRBD1 or TRBD2 may be the D gene (5 bases each). The germline CDR1 and CDR2 sequences are SQVTM and ANQGSEA. This CDR3 region has 14 residues. The ends were cut back, 4 bases at V and 7 bases at J, with 17 bases in the middle. The chain's CDR3 is CSVAGTWARNEQFF. The CDR3 nucleotides read TGCAGCGTTGCAGGGACCTGGGCTCGGAATGAGCAGTTCTTC.

Concerning this clone itself: Mismatch with germline at one junction end may stem from a read error. This chain joins TRBV12-3 or TRBV12-4 and TRBJ2-1, with unresolved D. The CDR3 is 13 residues long. The CDR3: CASSLGWYSEQFF. The CDR3 coding sequence is TGTGCCAGCAGTCTGGGCTGGTACAGTGAGCAGTTCTTC.